This T cell receptor beta chain originates from a study of cytomegalovirus exposure and HLA in healthy donors. Study-level results: Within an earlier analysis, most TCR beta V segments proved productive either about 90% or about 30% of the time. Diagnosis of cytomegalovirus status made by the classifier reportedly showed high specificity and sensitivity.

The CDR3 totals 15 residues. Germline values: CDR1 SGDLS, CDR2 YYNGEE. V was clipped by 0 bases and J by 0 bases; unmatched bases: 0. As concerns this clone: Its antigen is unidentified.

PCR amplification relied on 60 Vbeta primers (plus 13 Jbeta primers). The assay was immunoSEQ multiplex PCR, and TCRdb's table has in-frame clones only and misses some. In the table there are about 140,000 clones, around 59% of which are singletons. Material for sequencing was PBMCs. The chain combines TRBV9 with TRBJ2-1, with 7 bases matching TRBD2. The clonotype originates from a male donor in good health and CMV-seronegative. The CDR3 DNA is TGTGCCAGCAGCGTAGGGGGGGGCTCCTACAATGAGCAGTTCTTC. Amino acid sequence: CASSVGGGSYNEQFF.